This T cell receptor (beta chain) was retrieved from a study of shared clonotypes between healthy human individuals (dated by TCRdb to the early 2020s). Study-level background: The cohort comprised two women and a few men aged 18 to 49 years. Per donor, leukapheresis produced somewhere between about 0.9 and 9.5 billion PBMCs. Blood TCR repertoires of about 5 healthy adults were deeply sequenced to estimate repertoire size and the extent of clonotype sharing between individuals. For each donor, CD4 naive and CD4 memory were each run on three plates, CD8 naive on two plates, and CD8 memory on one plate. To increase sequencing depth and limit assay-specific biases, TCR repertoire library preparation and sequencing were carried out by different laboratories using diverse techniques.

CD8 naive samples were obtained by positive selection for CCR7 among CD45RO-negative cells, yielding a CD45RA+CCR7+ population from which TemRA cells were excluded. The donors were healthy, HIV-negative adults with no recently reported acute infections or vaccinations. All donors were Caucasian adults living in Nashville, Tennessee, USA. After blood collection by leukapheresis, PBMCs were isolated using Ficoll-Histopaque density gradient centrifugation and then cryopreserved in the vapor phase of liquid nitrogen. Analytical flow cytometry was used to check the purity and quantity of each magnetically sorted T cell population. Genomic DNA was isolated from every sorted fraction and measured by UV absorbance on a Nanodrop 2000c. General conclusions and limits of the study: Sampling was restricted to blood, and TCR repertoires in tissues likely differ from the TCR repertoires found in blood. Higher generation probabilities were observed for clonotypes shared by all four sorted-subset donors than for non-shared clonotypes. Because the study included a small number of donors, the genetic and exposure-history diversity represented was limited. Sharing across several donors was observed for approximately 5% of naive CD4, 3% to 4% of naive CD8, 2% to 2.5% of memory CD4, and about 0.4% of memory CD8 clonotypes. Pairwise subsampling indicated that sequencing depth was expected to affect the degree of clonotype sharing among donors. Naive subsets generally had larger estimated clonotype richness than memory subsets. Incomplete sequencing was indicated by rarefaction of sorted-subset datasets, despite the large sequencing depth.

Using the deep immunoSEQ assay, multiplex PCR amplified TCR CDR3 regions from genomic DNA. For each cell subset, the extracted genomic DNA was distributed evenly across all wells of several immunoSEQ 96-well plates, and each plate served as one replicate. For sorted subsets, approximately 190 ng genomic DNA, equal to about 30,000 T cell genomes, was loaded into each replicate PCR. Purified libraries were quantified with a Qubit 3.0 fluorometer, sized on a Bioanalyzer 2100, and re-quantified with the KAPA Library Quantification kit. Every immunoSEQ 96-well plate was sequenced on a dedicated single-read 150-cycle Illumina NextSeq 550 flow cell. The paper's data handling went like this. The immunoSEQ output contained only junctional sequences without quality scores, so filtering could not match that applied to full-length reads. To assign V/J genes and CDR3, sequences were annotated against IMGT germline references using PyIR, a Python wrapper for IgBLAST v1.9. Any read was removed if the V/J assignment was weak (E-value above 1e-6), the CDR3 was missing, or the read contained stop codons, out-of-frame junctions, or ambiguous translated residues. A V3J clonotype was defined by an identical inferred V gene, J gene, and CDR3 amino acid sequence. Percentage overlap between repertoires was calculated by dividing the number of shared unique clonotypes by the size of the smaller repertoire. Richness of each repertoire was evaluated using RTK rarefaction, the Chao1 estimator, and Recon v2.1 estimates of unobserved clonotypes. Generation probabilities were computed with OLGA for all TCRbeta clonotypes obtained by the gDNA method from four donors. TCRdb obtained this table from immuneACCESS and retained in-frame rearrangements with V and J assigned. These tables miss some clones; where compared with another copy, unresolved V genes account for less than half of the shortfall, and the remainder is unexplained. That table furnishes V, J and clone size, whereas the DNA furnished D and trimming. The sample data list 700,000 to 950,000 clones, and approximately 96% of these were observed just once. The ten largest clones take up 0.2% to 0.25% of the sample.

On this clone itself: The antigen this receptor binds is unknown. Base qualities were left out, and no much larger clone turns up one base away.

This clonotype was obtained from a young man in good health. Sequences were obtained from naive CD8+ T cells sorted from blood. The intended sense of this specimen's cell subset or site label: CD45RA+CCR7+.

The CDR3 region: CASSSTRELGFAGELFF. The sequenced DNA is TGTGCCAGCAGCTCCACGAGGGAGTTAGGCTTCGCCGGGGAGCTGTTTTTT. The chain is encoded by TRBV7-6 joined to TRBJ2-2; a tentative D call is TRBD2 (5 bases match). Sequences SGHVS (CDR1) and FNYEAQ (CDR2) are obtained from the germline V gene. Deletion took 4 bases off V and 6 bases off J, with a span of 21 bases between the germline ends. There are 17 amino acids in the CDR3, from cysteine to phenylalanine inclusive. Only CDR3 DNA is held: 51 bases, read in frame from base 1.